The 19 T cell receptor beta chains below come from one sample, sequenced in a study of shared clonotypes between healthy human individuals. Repertoires were generated with immunoSEQ multiplex PCR, while TCRdb's copy carries only in-frame clones and drops some. The sample lists about 2,500,000 clones, around nine tenths occurring once. The sequenced sample consisted of naive CD4+ T cells sorted from blood. Subset specified: CD45RA+ positively selected. These receptors came from a man younger than 35 in good health.

As to this clone: At the DNA level, this CDR3 is encoded by other sequences in the same sample as well. The chain has TRBV4-1 and TRBJ2-7, with D perhaps TRBD2 (6 bases). Germline V gives CDR1 MGHRA, CDR2 YSYEKL. The CDR3 loop spans 15 amino acids. Trimming left V 3 bases short and J 0 bases short, with 12 bases between. This CDR3 reads CASSQGGAISYEQYF. CDR3 bases: TGCGCCAGCAGCCAGGGCGGGGCGATCTCCTACGAGCAGTACTTC.

The chain recombines TRBV13 with TRBJ1-1; D possibly corresponds to TRBD1 (6 bases). The germline V gene encodes CDR1 PRHDT and CDR2 FYEKMQ (reference sequence). The CDR3 contains 16 residues. Trimming pared 1 base from V and 6 bases from J, leaving 18 bases between. CDR3 coding DNA: TGTGCCAGCAGCTTAGAAAGAATAGGGGGAGGGGCTGAAGCTTTCTTT. The encoded protein is CASSLERIGGGAEAFF.

This clone was detected once. V usage is TRBV5-5 and J usage is TRBJ2-5, with D maybe TRBD2 (7 bases). This CDR3 region has 14 residues. V was trimmed by 6 bases and J by 4 bases, leaving 16 bases between them. Looked up from germline, CDR1 is SGHKS and CDR2 is YYEKEE (reference sequence). In DNA, the CDR3 is TGTGCCAGCACCTCGTGGGGGGGCGGAGAGACCCAGTACTTC. Protein sequence: CASTSWGGGETQYF.

This clone was counted a few times. Other DNA sequences from this sample encode an identical CDR3 as well. The rearrangement uses TRBV7-9 and TRBJ2-6; D remains ambiguous. CDR1 SEHNR and CDR2 FQNEAQ come from the germline V gene (reference sequence). The CDR3 sequence is 15 residues long. Trimming took off 1 base at V and 1 base at J, with 5 bases between the two ends. This chain's CDR3 is CASSLVGSGANVLTF. CDR3 DNA: TGTGCCAGCAGCTTAGTGGGGTCTGGGGCCAACGTCCTGACTTTC.

As regards this clone: This same CDR3 is encoded by further DNA sequences in the sample. V usage is TRBV11-2 and J usage is TRBJ2-5; unclear D gene. Trimming took off 3 bases at V and 0 bases at J, with 5 bases between the two ends. Germline V lookup: CDR1 SGHAT, CDR2 FQNNGV. The CDR3 spans 13 residues. CDR3 sequence: CASSFGDQETQYF. Written as DNA, the CDR3 is TGTGCCAGCAGCTTTGGCGACCAAGAGACCCAGTACTTC.

This chain links TRBV4-3 with TRBJ2-3; possibly TRBD2 for D (6 bases). The germline V gene has CDR1 LGHNA and CDR2 YSLEER. V was cut by 0 bases and J by 0 bases, with 10 bases left in between. The CDR3 has 16 amino acids. CDR3 coding DNA: TGCGCCAGCAGCCAAGAAGTAGCGGTTAGCACAGATACGCAGTATTTT. Its translation: CASSQEVAVSTDTQYF.

This chain connects TRBV28 to TRBJ1-2, with unresolved D. Germline V lookup: CDR1 MDHEN, CDR2 SYDVKM. V was clipped by 7 bases and J by 10 bases, with 16 bases between them. The CDR3 extends over 12 amino acids. CDR3 coding DNA: TGTGCCAGCATTGGCAGAGTAGGAACCTACACCTTC. It specifies CASIGRVGTYTF.

The chain joins TRBV2 to TRBJ2-4, with D perhaps given as TRBD1 or TRBD2 (5 bases each). Trimming left V 5 bases short and J 7 bases short, with 12 bases between. Germline CDR1 and CDR2: SNHLY and FYNNEI. The CDR3 contains 13 residues. CDR3 sequence: CASSPGTGNIQYF. DNA of the CDR3: TGTGCCAGCAGTCCAGGGACGGGGAACATTCAGTACTTC.

The table lists this clone with a count of one. The chain uses TRBV7-9 and TRBJ2-7, with 7 bases fitting TRBD1. V was pared by 4 bases and J by 1 base, with 7 bases of the junction left unmatched. The CDR3 loop spans 15 amino acids. Germline lookup yields CDR1 SEHNR and CDR2 FQNEAQ (reference sequence). For the CDR3, the DNA is TGTGCCAGCAGCTCCGGACAGGTATCGTCCTACGAGCAGTACTTC. It yields the protein CASSSGQVSSYEQYF.

This chain uses TRBV7-2 with TRBJ2-5, with 7 bases lining up with TRBD2. The CDR3 length is 14 residues. V dropped 4 bases and J dropped 3; count of bases not matched to a gene: 5. The germline gives CDR1 SGHTA, CDR2 FQGNSA. CDR3 residues: CASSSHGGKETQYF. The CDR3 nucleotides are TGTGCCAGCAGCTCCCACGGGGGGAAAGAGACCCAGTACTTC.

The rearrangement links TRBV14 to TRBJ2-5; TRBD2 matches 7 bases. The J segment lost 2 bases and the V segment lost 9 bases, leaving 12 bases of the junction unmatched. The CDR3 runs 15 residues. The V gene's germline CDR1 is SGHDN and CDR2 FVKESK. As DNA, the CDR3 is TGTGCCAGAACACCGGGGGAGGGAATTCAAGAGACCCAGTACTTC. Residues: CARTPGEGIQETQYF.

This clone was seen just once. This chain joins TRBV27 and TRBJ2-3; no definite D call. Per the germline V gene, CDR1 is MNHEY and CDR2 is SMNVEV (reference sequence). The V gene lost 2 bases and the J gene lost 0 bases, with 6 bases spanning the gap. The CDR3 has 14 residues. CDR3 sequence (DNA): TGTGCCAGCAGTTTAGGCCATAGCACAGATACGCAGTATTTT. This translates into CASSLGHSTDTQYF.

About this clone itself: The sample has other DNA sequences that encode this CDR3 too. The chain recombines TRBV5-1 with TRBJ2-7; D is unclear. V lost 0 bases to trimming and J lost 0 bases, with 7 bases between them. The V gene's germline CDR1 is SGHRS and CDR2 YFSETQ. The CDR3 extends over 14 amino acids. CDR3: CASSLEGYSYEQYF. CDR3 sequence (DNA): TGCGCCAGCAGCTTGGAGGGATACTCCTACGAGCAGTACTTC.

This sequence joins TRBV7-8 and TRBJ2-2; D is uncertain. Trimming took off 3 bases at V and 9 bases at J, with 11 bases between the two ends. The germline V gene encodes CDR1 SGHVS and CDR2 FQNEAQ. The CDR3 has 13 residues. The CDR3 is CASSLDQNRELFF. The CDR3 DNA follows: TGTGCCAGCAGCTTGGATCAAAACCGGGAGCTGTTTTTT.

The chain has TRBV6-5 and TRBJ1-6, with 7 bases that match TRBD1. From germline, CDR1 is MNHEY and CDR2 SVGAGI. This CDR3 is built from 14 residues. The V segment lost 6 bases and the J segment 4 bases; nucleotides outside the gene matches: 3. The CDR3 DNA follows: TGTGCCAGCAGGGGGGACAGTTATAATTCACCCCTCCACTTT. Protein sequence: CASRGDSYNSPLHF.

V and J are TRBV10-3 and TRBJ2-7; 10 bases agree with TRBD2. The length of the CDR3 is 14 residues. Germline V gene lookup returns CDR1 ENHRY and CDR2 SYGVKD. Trimming took 8 bases from V and 7 from J; bases not matched to a gene: 11. The CDR3 sequence is CAIGPGLASREQYF. Written as DNA, the CDR3 is TGTGCCATCGGGCCGGGACTAGCGTCTAGAGAGCAGTACTTC.

This clone occurred once. V gene TRBV5-4 combines with J gene TRBJ2-3; D may correspond to TRBD1 or TRBD2 (5 bases each). Germline V gene sequence: CDR1 SGHNT, CDR2 YYREEE (reference sequence). The CDR3 has 16 amino acids. V was cut by 6 bases and J by 1 base, with 18 bases left in between. The CDR3: CASTKGTTKGTDTQYF. As DNA, the CDR3 is TGTGCCAGCACCAAAGGGACGACAAAAGGCACAGATACGCAGTATTTT.

V and J are TRBV5-8 and TRBJ1-4; a possible D gene is TRBD1 (6 bases). The CDR3 is 14 residues long. Trimming left V 0 bases short and J 8 bases short, with 11 bases between. In germline, CDR1 is SGHTS, CDR2 YDEGEE. The CDR3 DNA is TGTGCCAGCAGCTTGGAACAGGGAAGAGAAAAACTGTTTTTT. Translating it yields CASSLEQGREKLFF.

Comment on this clone: The sample holds other DNA sequences that translate to the same CDR3. The chain uses TRBV5-1 and TRBJ2-3; D is ambiguous. This CDR3 comprises 15 residues. The ends were cut back, 0 bases at V and 0 bases at J, with 8 bases in the middle. Germline assignment: CDR1 SGHRS and CDR2 YFSETQ. The CDR3, as DNA: TGCGCCAGCAGCTTGGACGGAACGAGCACAGATACGCAGTATTTT. Encoded protein: CASSLDGTSTDTQYF.